Below, 23 T cell receptor beta chains from the same sample are listed, as sequenced in a study of blood T cell repertoires in COVID-19. Sequenced by immunoSEQ multiplex PCR; TCRdb stores in-frame clones only, minus some. The table includes roughly 150,000 clones, roughly 91% detected once. Specimen: peripheral blood. The receptors were sampled from a man aged 18 to 30 with acute or convalescent COVID-19.

This clone appeared once. The V call is TRBV14, the J call TRBJ2-7; 7 bases align to TRBD1. V was clipped by 4 bases and J by 2 bases; unmatched bases: 14. Per germline, CDR1 SGHDN and CDR2 FVKESK. The length of the CDR3 is 17 residues. The CDR3 DNA reads as TGTGCCAGCAGCCCTAACACAGGGGCCGCATCTCCCTACGAGCAGTACTTC. It translates to CASSPNTGAASPYEQYF.

The chain carries TRBV27 and TRBJ2-7; 12 positions match TRBD2. CDR3 size: 15 residues. The ends lost 10 bases at V and 2 bases at J; junction bases unmatched: 9. Per germline, CDR1 MNHEY and CDR2 SMNVEV (reference sequence). CDR3 DNA sequence: TGTGCCACTCGACTAGCGGGAGATCCCCCCTACGAGCAGTACTTC. It codes for CATRLAGDPPYEQYF.

J is TRBJ2-5 and V is TRBV7-2, with a tentative D call TRBD2 (7 bases). The CDR3 covers 16 residues. CDR1 is SGHTA, CDR2 FQGNSA, per germline. The ends were cut back, 4 bases at V and 4 bases at J, with 19 bases in the middle. The DNA of the CDR3 is TGTGCCAGCAGCTCACGCAGACCGGGGGGCGCAGAGACCCAGTACTTC. Translated: CASSSRRPGGAETQYF. Together with reference TRBV7-2 and TRBJ2-5, the CDR3 gives the full variable domain: GAGVSQSPSNKVTEKGKDVELRCDPISGHTALYWYRQSLGQGLEFLIYFQGNSAPDKSGLPSDRFSAERTGGSVSTLTIQRTQQEDSAVYLCASSSRRPGGAETQYFGPGTRLLVL.

The chain combines TRBV5-1 with TRBJ1-6; D may be TRBD1 (5 bases). Trimming cost V 0 bases and J 5 bases, with 15 bases left between them. Germline values: CDR1 SGHRS, CDR2 YFSETQ. The CDR3 is 17 amino acids. The DNA for the CDR3 is TGCGCCAGCAGCTTGGGGTCCGTCAGGGCTGATAATTCACCCCTCCACTTT. Translated: CASSLGSVRADNSPLHF.

The genes are TRBV19 and TRBJ2-6; 8 bases map to TRBD1. This CDR3 has 15 residues. Germline CDR1 reads LNHDA; CDR2 reads SQIVND (reference sequence). The V and J ends lost 6 bases and 5 bases, in that order; junction bases with no gene match: 6. CDR3 nucleotide sequence: TGTGCCAGTAGAGCAGGGGGCGCGAGGGCCAACGTCCTGACTTTC. Translating gives CASRAGGARANVLTF.

In this sample, this clone turned up once. The V call is TRBV5-1, the J call TRBJ2-1, with TRBD2 as a possible D gene (5 bases). The V gene's germline CDR1 is SGHRS and CDR2 YFSETQ. V was pared by 4 bases and J by 5 bases, with 16 bases between. There are 15 residues in the CDR3. The CDR3 DNA reads as TGCGCCAGCAGCGCTACTAGTCATTGGGACAATGAGCAGTTCTTC. This translates into CASSATSHWDNEQFF.

V usage is TRBV11-2 and J usage is TRBJ1-3; 9 bases map to TRBD1. CDR1 is SGHAT and CDR2 is FQNNGV in the germline V gene. The CDR3 is 17 residues long. V was clipped by 3 bases and J by 4 bases; unmatched bases: 10. CDR3 residues: CASSFAIGTGSGNTIYF. The CDR3 coding sequence is TGTGCCAGCAGCTTTGCTATCGGGACAGGGTCAGGAAACACCATATATTTT.

This clone was detected a few times. The chain combines TRBV5-1 with TRBJ2-7, with 10 nucleotides matching TRBD1. The CDR3 spans 14 residues. Germline CDR1 reads SGHRS; CDR2 reads YFSETQ. The V segment lost 4 bases and the J segment 3 bases; nucleotides outside the gene matches: 4. CDR3 in amino acids: CASSDRGLGYEQYF. The CDR3 nucleotides are TGCGCCAGCAGCGACAGGGGGCTAGGCTACGAGCAGTACTTC.

The chain joins TRBV12-5 to TRBJ2-5; 10 bases agree with TRBD1. Germline V gene data show CDR1 as LGHNT and CDR2 as FRNRAP. CDR3 size: 15 residues. J lost 5 bases, V lost 4 bases, and 7 bases had no gene match. The CDR3, as DNA: TGTGCTAGTGGTTCCGGGACAGGGGATCGGGAGACCCAGTACTTC. Its protein is CASGSGTGDRETQYF. The entire variable domain, with the rest obtained from reference TRBV12-5 and TRBJ2-5, is as follows: DARVTQTPRHKVTEMGQEVTMRCQPILGHNTVFWYRQTMMQGLELLAYFRNRAPLDDSGMPKDRFSAEMPDATLATLKIQPSEPRDSAVYFCASGSGTGDRETQYFGPGTRLLVL.

This chain joins TRBV9 and TRBJ1-5, with 10 bases fitting TRBD1. This CDR3 is 14 amino acids long. The V gene's germline CDR1 is SGDLS and CDR2 YYNGEE. V lost 4 bases to trimming and J lost 6 bases; unmatched junction nucleotides: 4. The CDR3 here is CASSSGTGVQPQHF. CDR3 bases: TGTGCCAGCAGCTCAGGGACAGGGGTTCAGCCCCAGCATTTT.

This chain connects TRBV11-3 to TRBJ2-7, with 11 bases matching TRBD2. CDR1 and CDR2 (germline): SGHNT, YENEEA. The trim removed 2 bases at V and 0 bases at J, leaving 0 bases unmatched. The CDR3 sequence is 15 residues long. The CDR3 region has the DNA TGTGCCAGCAGCTTAACTAGCGGGAGCTCCTACGAGCAGTACTTC. Translation gives CASSLTSGSSYEQYF.

This chain connects TRBV27 to TRBJ2-1; D might be TRBD2 (5 bases). The CDR3 consists of 13 residues. V lost 5 bases to trimming and J lost 3 bases, with 8 bases between them. Germline lookup yields CDR1 MNHEY and CDR2 SMNVEV (reference sequence). CDR3 residues: CASSPGVYNEQFF. CDR3 nucleotides: TGTGCCAGCAGTCCCGGGGTCTACAATGAGCAGTTCTTC.

This chain links TRBV20-1 with TRBJ1-2; 8 positions agree with TRBD1. CDR3 size: 14 residues. The J segment lost 0 bases and the V segment lost 3 bases, leaving 3 bases of the junction unmatched. In germline, CDR1 is DFQATT, CDR2 SNEGSKA (reference sequence). The CDR3 sequence is CSASWTGPNYGYTF. In DNA, the CDR3 is TGCAGTGCTAGTTGGACAGGGCCTAACTATGGCTACACCTTC.

The V call is TRBV5-1, the J call TRBJ2-5; TRBD1 aligns across 7 bases. Germline V lookup: CDR1 SGHRS, CDR2 YFSETQ. The CDR3 has 16 amino acids. V shed 4 bases, J shed 0 bases, and the junction held 9 bases outside the gene matches. The CDR3 coding sequence is TGCGCCAGCAGCAAATCCGGGACAGCCCACCAAGAGACCCAGTACTTC. It specifies CASSKSGTAHQETQYF.

The chain combines TRBV5-1 with TRBJ2-1; no definite D call. The CDR3 loop spans 15 amino acids. Germline loops: CDR1 SGHRS, CDR2 YFSETQ. Deletions cut 4 bases from V and 5 bases from J, with 16 bases between. The CDR3 DNA follows: TGCGCCAGCAGCATCACCGCGGCCTCGCACAATGAGCAGTTCTTC. It codes for CASSITAASHNEQFF.

The rearrangement links TRBV30 to TRBJ2-3; TRBD2 matches 7 bases. After removal of 1 base from V and 3 bases from J, the junction contained 4 bases not matched to a gene. Germline assignment: CDR1 GTSNPN and CDR2 SVGIG (reference sequence). This CDR3 comprises 14 residues. CDR3 bases: TGTGCCTGGAGTGCCCACGGGGGGACAGATACGCAGTATTTT. It translates to CAWSAHGGTDTQYF.

The rearrangement uses TRBV3-1 (or the pseudogene TRBV3-2) and TRBJ1-1, with D perhaps TRBD1 (5 bases). The CDR3 has 14 amino acids. Trimming took off 4 bases at V and 4 bases at J, with 13 bases between the two ends. CDR1 and CDR2 (germline): LGHDT, YNNKEL (reference sequence). CDR3 residues: CASSLQTVGTEAFF. CDR3 DNA: TGTGCCAGCAGCCTCCAGACAGTCGGCACTGAAGCTTTCTTT.

V and J are TRBV28 and TRBJ1-6; a weak D match, TRBD1 (6 bases). In germline, CDR1 is MDHEN, CDR2 SYDVKM. V was pared by 3 bases and J by 8 bases, with 17 bases between. The CDR3 length is 16 residues. CDR3 amino acids: CASSFRGDRHYSPLHF. The DNA for the CDR3 is TGTGCCAGCAGTTTTCGGGGAGACAGGCACTATTCACCCCTCCACTTT.

This chain connects TRBV30 to TRBJ2-1; the match to TRBD2 covers 14 bases. The CDR3 length is 16 residues. V shed 3 bases and J 0 bases; nucleotides not matched to a gene: 1. In germline, CDR1 is GTSNPN, CDR2 SVGIG (reference sequence). CDR3 coding DNA: TGTGCCTGGAGCGGGACTAGCGGGAGCTCCTACAATGAGCAGTTCTTC. Amino acid sequence: CAWSGTSGSSYNEQFF.

The chain combines TRBV29-1 with TRBJ2-7; 7 nucleotides align to TRBD1. In germline, CDR1 is SQVTM, CDR2 ANQGSEA. V lost 1 base and J lost 3; bases outside the gene matches: 6. The length of the CDR3 is 14 residues. The CDR3 spells CSVEGGQSDYEQYF. The CDR3 DNA sequence: TGCAGCGTTGAAGGGGGACAGTCAGACTACGAGCAGTACTTC.

The rearrangement uses TRBV5-1 and TRBJ1-6; TRBD1 agrees at 9 bases. V dropped 2 bases and J dropped 10; count of bases not matched to a gene: 10. This CDR3 has 16 amino acids. Germline V lookup: CDR1 SGHRS, CDR2 YFSETQ. CDR3 in DNA: TGCGCCAGCAGCTTTGCGGGGGACAGGGTTGGGTCACCCCTCCACTTT. It translates to CASSFAGDRVGSPLHF.

The chain carries TRBV19 and TRBJ1-5; 7 bases are a match to TRBD1. The CDR3 has 17 residues. Germline assignment: CDR1 LNHDA and CDR2 SQIVND (reference sequence). The V and J ends lost 2 bases and 5 bases, in that order; junction bases with no gene match: 12. The CDR3 region has the DNA TGTGCCAGTAGTATATTGGCCCAGGGACAGAAACATCAGCCCCAGCATTTT. Amino acids: CASSILAQGQKHQPQHF.

The V call is TRBV10-1, the J call TRBJ1-2, with 10 positions matching TRBD1. J was trimmed by 7 bases and V by 5 bases; bases with no gene match: 4. Germline V gives CDR1 WNHNN, CDR2 SYGVQD (reference sequence). CDR3 size: 13 residues. The CDR3, as DNA: TGCGCCAGCAGTCCGGGACAGGGGTTTGGCTACACCTTC. Amino acids: CASSPGQGFGYTF.